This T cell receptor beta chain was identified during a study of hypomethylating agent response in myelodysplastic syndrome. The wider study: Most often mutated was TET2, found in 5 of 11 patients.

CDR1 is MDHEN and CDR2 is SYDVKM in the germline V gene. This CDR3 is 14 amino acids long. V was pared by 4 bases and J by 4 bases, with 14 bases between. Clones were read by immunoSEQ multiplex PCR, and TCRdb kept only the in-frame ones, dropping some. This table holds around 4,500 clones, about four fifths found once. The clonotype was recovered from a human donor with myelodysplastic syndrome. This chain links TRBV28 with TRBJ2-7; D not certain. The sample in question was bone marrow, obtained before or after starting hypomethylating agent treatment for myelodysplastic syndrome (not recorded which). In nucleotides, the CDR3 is TGTGCCAGCAGTTCCCCCGGAGAAAGTTACGAGCAGTACTTC. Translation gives CASSSPGESYEQYF.